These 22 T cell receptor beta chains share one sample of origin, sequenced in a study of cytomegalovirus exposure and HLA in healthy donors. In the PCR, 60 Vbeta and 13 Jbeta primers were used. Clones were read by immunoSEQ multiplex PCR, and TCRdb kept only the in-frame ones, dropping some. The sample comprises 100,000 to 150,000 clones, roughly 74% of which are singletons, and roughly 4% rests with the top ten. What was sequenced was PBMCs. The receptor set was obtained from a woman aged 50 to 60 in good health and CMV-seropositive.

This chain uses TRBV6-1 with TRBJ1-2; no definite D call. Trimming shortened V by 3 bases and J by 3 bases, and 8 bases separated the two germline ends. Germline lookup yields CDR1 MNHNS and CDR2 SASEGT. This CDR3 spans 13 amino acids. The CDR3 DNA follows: TGTGCCAGCAGTGACAGGTCATACTATGGCTACACCTTC. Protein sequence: CASSDRSYYGYTF.

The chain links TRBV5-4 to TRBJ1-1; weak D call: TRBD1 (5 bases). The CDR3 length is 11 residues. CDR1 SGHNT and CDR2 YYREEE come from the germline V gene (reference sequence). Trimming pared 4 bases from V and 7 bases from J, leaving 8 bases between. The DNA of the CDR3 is TGTGCCAGCAGCGACAGACATGAAGCTTTCTTT. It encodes CASSDRHEAFF.

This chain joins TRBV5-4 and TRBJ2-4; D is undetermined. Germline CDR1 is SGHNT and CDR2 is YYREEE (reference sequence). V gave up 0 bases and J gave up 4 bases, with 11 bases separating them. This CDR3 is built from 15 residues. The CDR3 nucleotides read TGTGCCAGCAGCTTGGCAGCGAACCGGAAAAACATTCAGTACTTC. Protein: CASSLAANRKNIQYF.

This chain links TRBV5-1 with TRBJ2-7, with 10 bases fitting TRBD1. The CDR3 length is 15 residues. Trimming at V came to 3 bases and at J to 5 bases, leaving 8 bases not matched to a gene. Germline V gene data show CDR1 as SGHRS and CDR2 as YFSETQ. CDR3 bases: TGCGCCAGCAGCTCCGGACAGGGGGTTATGAACGAGCAGTACTTC. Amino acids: CASSSGQGVMNEQYF.

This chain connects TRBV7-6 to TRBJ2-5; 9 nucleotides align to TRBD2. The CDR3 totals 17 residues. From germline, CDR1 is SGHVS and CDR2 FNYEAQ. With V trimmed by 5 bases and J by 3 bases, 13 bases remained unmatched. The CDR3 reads CASSPSAGGGAKETQYF. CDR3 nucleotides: TGTGCCAGCAGCCCTTCCGCGGGCGGGGGGGCCAAAGAGACCCAGTACTTC. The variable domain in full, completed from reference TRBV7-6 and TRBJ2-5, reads GAGVSQSPRYKVTKRGQDVALRCDPISGHVSLYWYRQALGQGPEFLTYFNYEAQQDKSGLPNDRFSAERPEGSISTLTIQRTEQRDSAMYRCASSPSAGGGAKETQYFGPGTRLLVL.

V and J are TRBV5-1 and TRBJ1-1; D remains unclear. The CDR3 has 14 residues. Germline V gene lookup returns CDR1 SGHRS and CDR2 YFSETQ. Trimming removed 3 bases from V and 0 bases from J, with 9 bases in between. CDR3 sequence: CASSSTRMNTEAFF. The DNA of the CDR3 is TGCGCCAGCAGCTCAACCAGAATGAACACTGAAGCTTTCTTT.

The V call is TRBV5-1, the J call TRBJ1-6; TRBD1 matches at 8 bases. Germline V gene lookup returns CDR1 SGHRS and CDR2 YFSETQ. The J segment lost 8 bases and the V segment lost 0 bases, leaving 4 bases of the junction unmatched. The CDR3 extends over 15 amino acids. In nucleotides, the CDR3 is TGCGCCAGCAGCTTGGGGCAGGGGGCTTATTCACCCCTCCACTTT. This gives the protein CASSLGQGAYSPLHF.

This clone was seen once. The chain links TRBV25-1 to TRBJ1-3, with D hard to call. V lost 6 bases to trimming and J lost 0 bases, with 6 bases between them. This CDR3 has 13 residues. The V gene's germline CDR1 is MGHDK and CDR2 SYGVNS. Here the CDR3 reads CASRQSSGNTIYF. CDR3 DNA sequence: TGTGCCAGCAGACAGAGCTCTGGAAACACCATATATTTT.

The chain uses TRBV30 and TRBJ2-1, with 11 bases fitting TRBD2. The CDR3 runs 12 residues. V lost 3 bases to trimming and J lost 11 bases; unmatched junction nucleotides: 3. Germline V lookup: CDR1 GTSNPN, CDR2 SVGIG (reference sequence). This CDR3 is CAWSVAGGKQFF. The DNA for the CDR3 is TGTGCCTGGAGCGTAGCGGGGGGGAAGCAGTTCTTC. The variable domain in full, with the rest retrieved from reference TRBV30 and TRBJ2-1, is SQTIHQWPATLVQPVGSPLSLECTVEGTSNPNLYWYRQAAGRGLQLLFYSVGIGQISSEVPQNLSASRPQDRQFILSSKKLLLSDSGFYLCAWSVAGGKQFFGPGTRLTVL.

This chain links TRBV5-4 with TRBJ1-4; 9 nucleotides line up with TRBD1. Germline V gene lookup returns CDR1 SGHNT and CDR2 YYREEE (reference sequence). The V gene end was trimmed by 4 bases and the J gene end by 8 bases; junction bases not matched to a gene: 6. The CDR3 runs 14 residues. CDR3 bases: TGTGCCAGCAGCCAACAGGGGGCGCGGGAAAAACTGTTTTTT. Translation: CASSQQGAREKLFF.

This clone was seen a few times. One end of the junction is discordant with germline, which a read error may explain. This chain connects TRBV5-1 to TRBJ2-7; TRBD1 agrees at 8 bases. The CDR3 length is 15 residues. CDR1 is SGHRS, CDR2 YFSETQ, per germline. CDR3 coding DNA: TGCGCCAGCAGGTTGGGGACAGGAAGGGCGTACGAGCAGTACTTC. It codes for CASRLGTGRAYEQYF.

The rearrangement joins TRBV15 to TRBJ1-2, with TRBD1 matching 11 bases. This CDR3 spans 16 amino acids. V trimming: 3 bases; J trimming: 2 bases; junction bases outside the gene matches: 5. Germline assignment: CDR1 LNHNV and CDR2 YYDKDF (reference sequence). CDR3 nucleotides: TGTGCCACCAGCAGCTTTGGACAGGGGGCGAACTATGGCTACACCTTC. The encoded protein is CATSSFGQGANYGYTF.

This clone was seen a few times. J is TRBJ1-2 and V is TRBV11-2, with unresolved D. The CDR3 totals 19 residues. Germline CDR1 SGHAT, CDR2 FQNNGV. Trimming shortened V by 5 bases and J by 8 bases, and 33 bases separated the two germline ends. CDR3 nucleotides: TGTGCCAGCAGCCCATCCCGCTCCCCCGGGGAGGGTCAAGGTTGGGGCTACACCTTC. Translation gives CASSPSRSPGEGQGWGYTF.

The CDR3 reads CASSLTGTGGSVWSPFREQYF. DNA for the CDR3: TGCGCCAGCAGCTTGACCGGGACAGGTGGATCGGTCTGGAGTCCCTTTCGCGAGCAGTACTTC. The V call is TRBV5-1, the J call TRBJ2-7; 8 bases align to TRBD1. Germline V gene sequence: CDR1 SGHRS, CDR2 YFSETQ. The CDR3 has 21 residues. Trimming took 1 base from V and 6 from J; bases not matched to a gene: 27.

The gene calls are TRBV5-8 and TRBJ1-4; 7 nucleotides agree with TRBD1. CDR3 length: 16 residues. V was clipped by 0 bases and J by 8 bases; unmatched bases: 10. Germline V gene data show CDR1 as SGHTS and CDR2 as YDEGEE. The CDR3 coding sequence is TGTGCCAGCAGCTTGGGGGACAGTACTCACGGGGAAAAACTGTTTTTT. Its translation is CASSLGDSTHGEKLFF.

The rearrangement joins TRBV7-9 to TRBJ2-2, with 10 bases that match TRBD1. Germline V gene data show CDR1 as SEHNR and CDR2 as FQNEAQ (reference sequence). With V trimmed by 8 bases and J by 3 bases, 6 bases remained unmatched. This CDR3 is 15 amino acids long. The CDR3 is CASARDRGYTGELFF. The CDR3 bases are TGTGCCAGCGCGCGGGACAGGGGATACACCGGGGAGCTGTTTTTT.

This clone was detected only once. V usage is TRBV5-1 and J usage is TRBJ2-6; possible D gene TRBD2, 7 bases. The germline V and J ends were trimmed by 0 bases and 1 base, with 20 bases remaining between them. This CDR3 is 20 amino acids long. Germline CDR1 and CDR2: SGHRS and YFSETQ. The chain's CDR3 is CASSLAGRTVFNSGANVLTF. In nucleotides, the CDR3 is TGCGCCAGCAGCTTGGCCGGGAGGACAGTTTTTAATTCTGGGGCCAACGTCCTGACTTTC.

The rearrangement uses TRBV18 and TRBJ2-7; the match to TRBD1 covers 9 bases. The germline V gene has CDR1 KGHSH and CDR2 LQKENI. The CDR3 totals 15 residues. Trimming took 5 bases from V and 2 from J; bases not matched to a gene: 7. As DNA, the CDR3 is TGTGCCAGCTCAAACCCCGGGACAGGGCCCTACGAGCAGTACTTC. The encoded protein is CASSNPGTGPYEQYF.

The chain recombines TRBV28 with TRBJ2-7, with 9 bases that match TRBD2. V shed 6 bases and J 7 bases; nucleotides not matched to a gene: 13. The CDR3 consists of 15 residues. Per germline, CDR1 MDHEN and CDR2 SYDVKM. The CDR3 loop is CASSPAASGDREQYF. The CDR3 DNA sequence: TGTGCCAGCAGCCCGGCGGCTAGCGGGGATCGTGAGCAGTACTTC.

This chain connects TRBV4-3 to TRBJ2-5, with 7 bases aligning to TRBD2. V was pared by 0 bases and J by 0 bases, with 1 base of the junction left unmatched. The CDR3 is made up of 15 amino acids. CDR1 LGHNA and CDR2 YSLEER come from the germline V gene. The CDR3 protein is CASSQEGGYQETQYF. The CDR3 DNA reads TGCGCCAGCAGCCAAGAGGGGGGGTACCAAGAGACCCAGTACTTC.

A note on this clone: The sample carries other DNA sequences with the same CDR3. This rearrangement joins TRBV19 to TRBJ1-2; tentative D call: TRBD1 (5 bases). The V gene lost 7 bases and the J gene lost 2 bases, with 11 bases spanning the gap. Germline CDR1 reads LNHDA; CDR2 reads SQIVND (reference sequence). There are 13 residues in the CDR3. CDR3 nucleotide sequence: TGTGCCAGTACCCCGCAGGGCAACTATGGCTACACCTTC. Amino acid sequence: CASTPQGNYGYTF.

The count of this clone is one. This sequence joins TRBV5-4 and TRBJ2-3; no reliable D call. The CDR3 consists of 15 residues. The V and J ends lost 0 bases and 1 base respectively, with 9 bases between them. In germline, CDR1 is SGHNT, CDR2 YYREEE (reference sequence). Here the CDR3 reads CASSLAGIRTDTQYF. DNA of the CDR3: TGTGCCAGCAGCTTGGCGGGTATCCGCACAGATACGCAGTATTTT.